This is a list of T cell receptor beta chains from one sample in a study of blood T cells in healthy people across ages. Via MiXCR, TCRdb re-called the 5' RACE reads, giving one row per CDR3 protein. The sample shows about 1.6 million distinct CDR3 sequences, roughly 32% of them seen only once. The specimen sequenced was blood. The origin of the receptors is a young woman in good health. CDR3s include the opening cysteine and the closing phenylalanine or tryptophan. A D gene is named only where the DNA matches it firmly. Part of the rows lack a size; the others show once, few, many or a class for expanded clones.

D gene	J gene	clone size	V gene	CDR3 protein	CDR3 DNA
NA	TRBJ1-1	NA	TRBV7-9	CASSPMKGNTEAFF	TGTGCCAGCAGCCCGATGAAAGGGAACACTGAAGCTTTCTTT
NA	TRBJ2-5	NA	TRBV27	CASSCGTPEETQYF	TGTGCCAGCAGTTGCGGGACTCCCGAAGAGACCCAGTACTTC
TRBD1	TRBJ1-2	NA	TRBV4-1	CASSLAGTGTDYGYTF	TGCGCCAGCAGCCTTGCCGGGACAGGGACTGACTATGGCTACACCTTC
NA	TRBJ2-7	NA	TRBV20-1	CSARGAGAYYEQYF	TGCAGTGCTAGAGGTGCAGGGGCGTACTACGAGCAGTACTTC
NA	TRBJ1-2	NA	TRBV9	CASSVGGREVGYTF	TGTGCCAGCAGCGTAGGAGGCAGGGAGGTTGGCTACACCTTC
TRBD2	TRBJ2-7	few	TRBV28	CASSSTWTSETYEQYF	TGTGCCAGCAGTTCAACCTGGACTAGCGAGACCTACGAGCAGTACTTC
TRBD1	TRBJ2-4	few	TRBV2	CASSDPTGGKNIQYF	TGTGCCAGCAGTGACCCGACAGGGGGGAAAAACATTCAGTACTTC
NA	TRBJ2-3	NA	TRBV24-1	CATSDSSRVPDTQYF	TGTGCCACCAGTGATTCGTCCAGGGTCCCAGATACGCAGTATTTT
TRBD2	TRBJ2-3	NA	TRBV6-2/TRBV6-3	CASSGERGGLVNTQYF	TGTGCCAGCAGTGGGGAGCGGGGGGGCCTGGTAAATACGCAGTATTTT
NA	TRBJ2-1	few	TRBV20-1	CSARGEGRPYNEQFF	TGCAGTGCTAGAGGGGAAGGGCGACCCTACAATGAGCAGTTCTTC
TRBD2	TRBJ2-5	many	TRBV12-3/TRBV12-4	CASSSTLRGEHYQETQYF	TGTGCCAGCAGTTCCACCCTACGGGGGGAACACTACCAAGAGACCCAGTACTTC
NA	TRBJ1-5	NA	TRBV4-1	CASSQERHPGQPQHF	TGCGCCAGCAGCCAAGAGAGGCACCCGGGTCAGCCCCAGCATTTT
TRBD1	TRBJ1-1	once	TRBV20-1	CSAMAGGTEAFF	TGCAGTGCTATGGCAGGGGGCACTGAAGCTTTCTTT
TRBD2	TRBJ2-5	few	TRBV20-1	CSGTGTGDYQEAQYF	TGCAGTGGTACGGGAACGGGGGACTACCAAGAGGCCCAGTACTTC
NA	TRBJ2-5	NA	TRBV18	CACSPLGVGSETQYF	TGTGCCTGCTCACCGTTGGGGGTTGGCTCGGAGACCCAGTACTTC
NA	TRBJ1-1	NA	TRBV7-6	CASAGGAQAFF	TGTGCCAGCGCGGGGGGGGCTCAAGCTTTCTTT
TRBD2	TRBJ2-1	NA	TRBV7-3	CASSTLAALSYNEQFF	TGTGCCAGCAGCACACTAGCGGCACTCTCCTACAATGAGCAGTTCTTC
NA	TRBJ2-1	few	TRBV6-2/TRBV6-3	CASSFGGSQFF	TGTGCCAGCAGTTTCGGTGGGTCGCAGTTCTTC
NA	TRBJ2-5	many	TRBV7-3	CASSLDFGTQYF	TGTGCCAGCAGCTTGGACTTCGGTACCCAGTACTTC
TRBD2	TRBJ2-1	NA	TRBV6-5	CASSHYAFSGGSYNEQFF	TGTGCCAGCAGTCACTACGCTTTCAGCGGGGGCTCCTACAATGAGCAGTTCTTC
NA	TRBJ2-4	NA	TRBV4-2	CASSQEEDSAKNIQYF	TGTGCCAGCAGCCAAGAAGAGGACTCGGCCAAAAACATTCAGTACTTC
NA	TRBJ2-3	many	TRBV10-3	CAISASSTDTQYF	TGTGCCATCAGTGCCTCTAGCACAGATACGCAGTATTTT
NA	TRBJ2-3	NA	TRBV6-5	CASSFEAKDPDTQYF	TGTGCCAGCAGTTTCGAAGCGAAGGACCCAGATACGCAGTATTTT
NA	TRBJ2-7	NA	TRBV20-1	CSAYRDSSYEQYF	TGCAGTGCCTACCGGGACTCATCCTACGAGCAGTACTTC
NA	TRBJ1-5	NA	TRBV20-1	CSAAVLHRATQPQHF	TGCAGTGCCGCGGTCCTGCACAGGGCGACTCAGCCCCAGCATTTT
TRBD2	TRBJ2-3	many	TRBV20-1	CSASGGADTQYF	TGCAGTGCTAGCGGGGGGGCCGATACGCAGTATTTT
NA	TRBJ2-1	few	TRBV27	CASSSSLANEQFF	TGTGCCAGCAGTTCCTCACTGGCCAATGAGCAGTTCTTC
TRBD1	TRBJ1-1	NA	TRBV29-1	CSVELLGQALNTEAFF	TGCAGCGTTGAATTGTTAGGACAGGCCTTGAACACTGAAGCTTTCTTT
NA	TRBJ2-3	NA	TRBV20-1	CSAPQGGATDTQYF	TGCAGTGCCCCGCAGGGGGGGGCCACAGATACGCAGTATTTT
NA	TRBJ1-2	many	TRBV20-1	CSATGYGYTF	TGCAGTGCTACTGGCTATGGCTACACCTTC
TRBD1	TRBJ1-2	NA	TRBV4-1	CASSQDHLGQGGGYTF	TGCGCCAGCAGCCAAGATCACCTTGGACAGGGGGGTGGCTACACCTTC
TRBD2	TRBJ2-1	NA	TRBV2	CASSEGGLAGAYNEQFF	TGTGCCAGCAGTGAAGGCGGACTAGCGGGAGCCTACAATGAGCAGTTCTTC
NA	TRBJ2-7	few	TRBV10-3	CAISPGHVYEQYF	TGTGCCATCAGCCCGGGACACGTATACGAGCAGTACTTC
TRBD2	TRBJ2-1	few	TRBV11-2	CASSLVPGLAGVDEQFF	TGTGCCAGCAGCTTAGTCCCCGGACTAGCGGGAGTAGATGAGCAGTTCTTC
NA	TRBJ1-2	few	TRBV10-3	CAIRSNTGISYGYTF	TGTGCCATCAGATCGAACACGGGAATCAGCTATGGCTACACCTTC
NA	TRBJ2-7	NA	TRBV11-3	CASSFRLGQYF	TGTGCCAGCAGCTTTCGTTTGGGGCAGTACTTC
TRBD1	TRBJ1-2	NA	TRBV9	CASDRGDYGYTF	TGTGCCAGCGACAGGGGCGACTATGGCTACACCTTC
NA	TRBJ2-7	few	TRBV27	CASSIGTLNEQYF	TGTGCCAGCAGTATCGGGACATTAAACGAGCAGTACTTC
TRBD2	TRBJ2-5	NA	TRBV12-3/TRBV12-4	CASSLRGEQTQYF	TGTGCCAGCAGTCTTCGGGGGGAACAGACCCAGTACTTC
NA	TRBJ2-3	NA	TRBV6-5	CASSYLGIRTDTQYF	TGTGCCAGCAGTTATTTAGGAATCCGCACAGATACGCAGTATTTT
TRBD1	TRBJ2-2	few	TRBV11-2	CASSLEGGDTGELFF	TGTGCCAGCAGCTTAGAAGGGGGCGACACCGGGGAGCTGTTTTTT
NA	TRBJ2-5	few	TRBV20-1	CSARGPVETQYF	TGCAGTGCTAGAGGGCCGGTAGAGACCCAGTACTTC
TRBD2	TRBJ2-1	once	TRBV12-3/TRBV12-4	CACSLLSGTSGGPYNEQFF	TGTGCCTGCAGTTTACTTTCCGGGACTAGCGGGGGACCCTACAATGAGCAGTTCTTC
TRBD2	TRBJ2-7	NA	TRBV27	CASSSPSGGPYEQYF	TGTGCCAGCAGTTCCCCTAGCGGGGGGCCTTACGAGCAGTACTTC
TRBD1	TRBJ1-2	few	TRBV20-1	CSASTTRQGGYGYTF	TGCAGTGCGAGCACAACCCGACAGGGAGGCTATGGCTACACCTTC